The TCR beta chain under discussion was sequenced for a study of shared clonotypes between healthy human individuals. The study, taken as a whole, reports: Donors were few, which limited the genetic and exposure-history diversity represented.

The genomic DNA of each subset was split evenly across several immunoSEQ plates. When replicate PCRs were run on sorted subsets, they used 200 to 250 ng DNA, approximately 27,000 T cell genomes. TCRdb keeps only in-frame clones here, not all; method: immunoSEQ multiplex PCR. Of 1.6 million or so clones in the sample, roughly 95% were seen once. The V gene's germline CDR1 is MNHEY and CDR2 SMNVEV (reference sequence). The CDR3 has 14 amino acids. V shed 6 bases and J shed 7 bases, with 18 bases lying between them. As for this clone: Its matching antigen is unknown.

This sequence originates from a man younger than 40 in good health. The material sequenced was naive CD4+ T cells sorted from blood. Noted subset: CD45RA+ positively selected. This chain joins TRBV27 and TRBJ1-2; tentative D call: TRBD1 (5 bases). CDR3: CASRLRKGPGGYTF. CDR3 DNA sequence: TGTGCCAGCAGGCTGAGAAAGGGGCCCGGTGGCTACACCTTC.